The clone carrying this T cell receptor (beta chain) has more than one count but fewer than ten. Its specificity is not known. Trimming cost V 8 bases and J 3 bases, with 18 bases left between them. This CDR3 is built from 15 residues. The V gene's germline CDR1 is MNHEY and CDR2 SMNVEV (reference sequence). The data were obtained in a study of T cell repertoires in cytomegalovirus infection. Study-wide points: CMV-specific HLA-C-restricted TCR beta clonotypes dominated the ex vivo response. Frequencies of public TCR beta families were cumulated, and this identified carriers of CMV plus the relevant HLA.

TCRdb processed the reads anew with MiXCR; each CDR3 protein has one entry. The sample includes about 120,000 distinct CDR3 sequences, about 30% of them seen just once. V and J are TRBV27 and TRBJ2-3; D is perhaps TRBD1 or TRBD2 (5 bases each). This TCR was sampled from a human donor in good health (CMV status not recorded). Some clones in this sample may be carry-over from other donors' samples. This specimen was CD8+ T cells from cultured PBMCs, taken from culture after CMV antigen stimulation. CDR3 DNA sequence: TGTGCCAGCCTTCCGGGGCCCGACCTAACAGATACGCAGTATTTT. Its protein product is CASLPGPDLTDTQYF.